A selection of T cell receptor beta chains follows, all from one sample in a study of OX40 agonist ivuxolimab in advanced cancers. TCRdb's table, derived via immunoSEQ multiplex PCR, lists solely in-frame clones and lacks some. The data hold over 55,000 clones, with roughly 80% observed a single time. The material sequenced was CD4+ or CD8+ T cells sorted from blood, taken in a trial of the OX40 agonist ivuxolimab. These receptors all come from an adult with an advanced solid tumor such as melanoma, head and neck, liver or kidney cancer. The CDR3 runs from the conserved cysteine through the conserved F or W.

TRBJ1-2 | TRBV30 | CAWSPQGGYGYTF
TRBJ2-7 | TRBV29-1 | CSVHLAGGNYEQYF
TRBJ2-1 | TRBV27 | CASSLHSNNEQFF
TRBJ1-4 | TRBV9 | CASSVGAGNEKLFF
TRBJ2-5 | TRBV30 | CAWSVPAGAETQYF
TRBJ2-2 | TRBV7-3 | CASSLEGELFF
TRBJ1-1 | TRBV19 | CASSMGRGTEAFF
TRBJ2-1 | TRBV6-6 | CASSYSRERPYNEQFF
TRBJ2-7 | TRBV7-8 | CASSLRRGPYEQYF
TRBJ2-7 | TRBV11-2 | CASSRDRSAYEQYF
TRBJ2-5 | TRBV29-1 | CSVRWGTEETQYF
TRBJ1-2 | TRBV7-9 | CASSPTGTVDHYTF
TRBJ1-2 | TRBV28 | CASSLSRGGGYTF
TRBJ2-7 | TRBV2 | CASGDRVLYYEQYF
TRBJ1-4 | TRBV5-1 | CASSPRAQGQGYEKLFF
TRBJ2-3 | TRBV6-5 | CASSYRQESTDTQYF
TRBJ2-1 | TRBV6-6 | CASSDQGEREQFF
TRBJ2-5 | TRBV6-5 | CASSRAYQETQYF
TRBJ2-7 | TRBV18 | CASSKALREQYF
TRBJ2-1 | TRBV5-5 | CASSLAPSDYNEQFF
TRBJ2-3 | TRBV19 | CASSGRTPNTQYF
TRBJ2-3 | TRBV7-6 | CASSFLGTPGRDTQYF
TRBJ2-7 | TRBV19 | CASRFRESYEQYF
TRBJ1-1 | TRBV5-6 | CASSRDRETEAFF
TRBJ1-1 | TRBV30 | CAWSVQGQNTEAFF
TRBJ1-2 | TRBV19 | CASSRLLYGYTF
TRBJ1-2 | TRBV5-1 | CASSLWEGKDGYTF
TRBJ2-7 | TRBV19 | CATRTGGDEQYF
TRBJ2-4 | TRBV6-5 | CASSRVAVGGVQYF
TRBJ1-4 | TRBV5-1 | CASSRTSVGTNEKLFF
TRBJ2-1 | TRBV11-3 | CASSSFLGLALNEQFF
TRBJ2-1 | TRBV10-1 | CASGQGWENEQFF
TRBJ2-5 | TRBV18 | CASSPNPGGQGTMNF
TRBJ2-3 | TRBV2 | CASIRAPGVDTQYF
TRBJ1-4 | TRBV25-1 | CASSKGQLNEKLFF
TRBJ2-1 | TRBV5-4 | CASSFRGRGYNEQFF
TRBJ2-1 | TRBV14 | CASSQGLAGIYSYNEQFF
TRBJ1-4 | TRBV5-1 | CASSLGQIINEKLFF
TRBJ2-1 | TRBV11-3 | CASSLWGGQANEQFF
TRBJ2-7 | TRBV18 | CASSPGTSGYEQYF
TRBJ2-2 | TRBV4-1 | CASSQETLLTGELFF
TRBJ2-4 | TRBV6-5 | CASKTTGLAGGGVYF
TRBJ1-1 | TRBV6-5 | CASRKQGKNTEAFF
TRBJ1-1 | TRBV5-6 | CASSFLGGTEAFF
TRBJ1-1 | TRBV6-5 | CASSLTLVGNTEAFF
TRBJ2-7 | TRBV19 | CASSIVQGGEQYF
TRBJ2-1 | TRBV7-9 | CASSLSGRLNEQFF
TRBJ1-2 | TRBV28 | CASSSGSGTPYGYTF
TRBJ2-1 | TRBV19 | CASSTLAALRNEQFF
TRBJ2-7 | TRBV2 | CASAGTGGGYEQYF
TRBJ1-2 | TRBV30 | CAWSVSGRNTF
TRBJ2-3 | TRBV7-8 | CASSLVFYVDTQYF
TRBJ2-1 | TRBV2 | CASGIFSSYNEQFF
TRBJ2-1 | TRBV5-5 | CASSSVLDSYNEQFF
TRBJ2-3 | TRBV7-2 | CASSLAGISTDTQYF
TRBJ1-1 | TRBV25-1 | CASSEYKMRVGTEAFF
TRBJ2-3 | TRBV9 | CASSVGSTTDTQYF
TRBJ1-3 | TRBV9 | CASSVDANERNTIYF
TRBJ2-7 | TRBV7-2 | CASSLGIGIDEQYF